This T cell receptor beta chain was obtained from a study of blood T cell repertoires in COVID-19. Study-level information: Whether acute or convalescent, the COVID-19 samples came from the United States, Italy and Spain. PBMCs, B-cell-depleted T cells, or T cells were the source of the cDNA or gDNA that made up the material.

Authors' data handling: Scientists estimated how many nucleated cells there were by amplifying reference gene primers. This table comes from immunoSEQ multiplex PCR, and its TCRdb copy is limited to in-frame clones, with some not included. V and J calls and clone size follow that table, whereas D and trimming were derived from the DNA. The sample has under 150,000 clones; about 83% are singletons. Germline loops: CDR1 SGHAT, CDR2 FQDESV (reference sequence). The CDR3 runs 16 residues. The V and J ends lost 5 bases and 4 bases, in that order; junction bases with no gene match: 11. Specimen: peripheral blood. This chain joins TRBV11-1 and TRBJ2-5; 9 positions match TRBD1. This sequence was found in a man aged 35 to 55 with active or convalescent COVID-19. Written as DNA, the CDR3 is TGTGCCAGCAGCCGGACGGGACAGGGACTCCCAGAGACCCAGTACTTC. This codes for CASSRTGQGLPETQYF.